The 28 T cell receptor beta chains below all came from one sample that was sequenced in a study of a mutant IDH1 vaccine in newly diagnosed glioma. Time point defined: week 35, safety follow-up. The investigators gave 300 ug of mutant IDH1 20-mer peptide in each vaccine dose, together with topical imiquimod. These receptors have no identified antigens. Profiled with immunoSEQ multiplex PCR; TCRdb holds only in-frame clones, not every one. The sample records tens of thousands of clones, about four fifths being singletons. This sample comprised PBMCs, obtained from a glioma patient whose treatment included an IDH1 peptide vaccine. Receptors originate from a man aged 30 to 45 with glioma.

The V gene is TRBV6-1, the J gene TRBJ2-1; no clear D gene. V lost 8 bases and J 8 bases, leaving 13 bases between the germline ends. This CDR3 contains 12 residues. Germline CDR1 and CDR2: MNHNS and SASEGT. This CDR3 is CASLKGSDEQFF. CDR3 DNA: TGTGCCAGCTTGAAGGGTAGTGATGAGCAGTTCTTC.

The chain recombines TRBV29-1 with TRBJ1-2; 9 bases fit TRBD1. With 6 bases clipped from V and 5 bases from J, the junction kept 4 bases outside the gene matches. CDR1 and CDR2 from the germline V gene are SQVTM and ANQGSEA. The CDR3 has 12 amino acids. In DNA form, the CDR3 reads TGCAGCGTCACGACAGGGGGGTATGGCTACACCTTC. Amino acid sequence: CSVTTGGYGYTF.

The V call is TRBV13, the J call TRBJ2-2; 9 bases align to TRBD2. V trimming: 1 base; J trimming: 3 bases; junction bases outside the gene matches: 12. The CDR3 spans 19 residues. Germline lookup yields CDR1 PRHDT and CDR2 FYEKMQ (reference sequence). CDR3 in DNA: TGTGCCAGCAGCTTAGAGGCTAGCGGGACGCTACATTACACCGGGGAGCTGTTTTTT. Translating gives CASSLEASGTLHYTGELFF.

The rearrangement uses TRBV11-3 and TRBJ2-7, with a weak D call TRBD2 (6 bases). This CDR3 comprises 15 residues. The germline V gene encodes CDR1 SGHNT and CDR2 YENEEA. The ends were cut back, 5 bases at V and 4 bases at J, with 18 bases in the middle. The CDR3 is CASSPRGSRSYEQYF. Written as DNA, the CDR3 is TGTGCCAGCAGCCCCCGGGGGTCGAGGAGTTACGAGCAGTACTTC.

The genes are TRBV7-9 and TRBJ1-2, with 10 bases lining up with TRBD1. V trimming: 1 base; J trimming: 5 bases; junction bases outside the gene matches: 13. Germline lookup yields CDR1 SEHNR and CDR2 FQNEAQ (reference sequence). The CDR3 spans 18 residues. The CDR3 protein is CASSLDGGTGDFRYGYTF. CDR3 bases: TGTGCCAGCAGCTTAGATGGGGGGACAGGGGATTTCCGTTATGGCTACACCTTC.

The V and J genes are TRBV4-1 and TRBJ2-7; TRBD1 matches at 11 bases. V lost 4 bases and J lost 3; bases outside the gene matches: 2. Germline-derived CDR1 and CDR2 are MGHRA and YSYEKL. This CDR3 comprises 14 residues. CDR3 region: CASSPGQGVYEQYF. In DNA form, the CDR3 reads TGCGCCAGCAGCCCGGGACAGGGGGTCTACGAGCAGTACTTC.

J is TRBJ2-7 and V is TRBV7-2; 8 bases match TRBD1. Germline assignment: CDR1 SGHTA and CDR2 FQGNSA. The length of the CDR3 is 14 residues. With V trimmed by 5 bases and J by 4 bases, 7 bases remained unmatched. The CDR3 coding sequence is TGTGCCAGCAGCGCCGGGACAGGCTGGTACGAGCAGTACTTC. It codes for CASSAGTGWYEQYF.

The chain combines TRBV19 with TRBJ1-2; 7 bases align to TRBD1. Germline lookup yields CDR1 LNHDA and CDR2 SQIVND (reference sequence). The CDR3 consists of 16 residues. Unmatched junction bases numbered 9, after V lost 5 bases and J lost 0 bases. CDR3 sequence reads: CASSPRDRATNYGYTF. Written as DNA, the CDR3 is TGTGCCAGTAGTCCCCGGGACAGAGCCACTAACTATGGCTACACCTTC.

The rearrangement joins TRBV5-4 to TRBJ2-3; D is undetermined. Germline CDR1 SGHNT, CDR2 YYREEE (reference sequence). The CDR3 is made up of 13 amino acids. The germline V and J ends were trimmed by 1 base and 6 bases, with 9 bases remaining between them. Here the CDR3 reads CASSLPPRDTQYF. The CDR3 coding sequence is TGTGCCAGCAGCTTGCCCCCCCGGGATACGCAGTATTTT.

The chain combines TRBV5-4 with TRBJ2-5, with a possible D match to TRBD1 (5 bases). CDR1 is SGHNT and CDR2 is YYREEE in the germline V gene (reference sequence). The V end was cut by 4 bases, the J end by 4 bases, with 14 bases between. The CDR3 runs to 14 residues. The CDR3 DNA sequence: TGTGCCAGCAGCCAGGGTCCAGGTCCAGAGACCCAGTACTTC. It yields the protein CASSQGPGPETQYF.

The table lists this clone with a few counts. The chain carries TRBV10-3 and TRBJ2-1; the match to TRBD2 covers 8 bases. Germline V gives CDR1 ENHRY, CDR2 SYGVKD. Losses at the gene ends were 0 bases for V and 3 bases for J; bases not matched to a gene: 4. This CDR3 is 16 amino acids long. This chain's CDR3 is CAISESGSGNYNEQFF. The CDR3 DNA reads TGTGCCATCAGTGAGTCGGGTAGCGGGAACTACAATGAGCAGTTCTTC.

V gene TRBV5-1 combines with J gene TRBJ2-1, with D perhaps matching TRBD2 (6 bases). V gave up 0 bases and J gave up 3 bases, with 13 bases separating them. From germline, CDR1 is SGHRS and CDR2 YFSETQ. The CDR3 is 16 residues long. The CDR3, as DNA: TGCGCCAGCAGCTTGGGGGCCAGCGGGCTCTACAATGAGCAGTTCTTC. It specifies CASSLGASGLYNEQFF.

This clone has just a few counts. The chain joins TRBV6-1 to TRBJ1-1, with D uncertain. Germline V gives CDR1 MNHNS, CDR2 SASEGT. Trimming removed 6 bases from V and 6 bases from J, with 11 bases in between. This CDR3 has 12 amino acids. CDR3 sequence reads: CASSPQRSEAFF. The CDR3 DNA sequence: TGTGCCAGCAGCCCTCAGAGGTCTGAAGCTTTCTTT.

The chain carries TRBV11-2 and TRBJ1-3; D gene ambiguous. The CDR3 totals 15 residues. Per germline, CDR1 SGHAT and CDR2 FQNNGV. Deletions cut 4 bases from V and 1 base from J, with 11 bases between. The CDR3 DNA reads as TGTGCCAGCAGCTCCATTCGGACGTCTGGAAACACCATATATTTT. Translation gives CASSSIRTSGNTIYF.

The chain has TRBV12-5 and TRBJ2-2; no clear D gene. Per the germline V gene, CDR1 is LGHNT and CDR2 is FRNRAP. The V and J ends lost 8 bases and 5 bases respectively, with 15 bases between them. The CDR3 runs to 14 residues. The DNA for the CDR3 is TGTGCTAGTAGATCTAATGGGGTGACCGGGGAGCTGTTTTTT. This translates into CASRSNGVTGELFF.

The chain couples TRBV2 to TRBJ2-1; D is perhaps TRBD2 (6 bases). This CDR3 has 14 amino acids. Trimming cost V 4 bases and J 1 base, with 8 bases left between them. The V gene's germline CDR1 is SNHLY and CDR2 FYNNEI. The CDR3 region has the DNA TGTGCCAGCAGTGTGACTAGATCCTACAATGAGCAGTTCTTC. Protein: CASSVTRSYNEQFF.

This clone has just a few counts. The chain carries TRBV25-1 and TRBJ1-1, with TRBD1 matching 7 bases. Trimming removed 2 bases from V and 7 bases from J; junction bases left unmatched: 10. Germline V gene sequence: CDR1 MGHDK, CDR2 SYGVNS. CDR3 length equals 15 residues. The CDR3: CASSEALGQTFEAFF. CDR3 nucleotides: TGTGCCAGCAGTGAAGCATTGGGACAGACCTTTGAAGCTTTCTTT.

The rearrangement links TRBV27 to TRBJ1-2; the D is unclear. The V end lost 4 bases, the J end lost 0 bases, and 12 bases lay between the germline ends. CDR1 and CDR2 (germline): MNHEY, SMNVEV (reference sequence). The CDR3 contains 15 residues. The CDR3 coding sequence is TGTGCCAGCAGTTCCCCGGGAAGATCTAACTATGGCTACACCTTC. Residues: CASSSPGRSNYGYTF.

The V call is TRBV19, the J call TRBJ2-1; TRBD2 aligns across 14 bases. Germline lookup yields CDR1 LNHDA and CDR2 SQIVND (reference sequence). The J segment lost 8 bases and the V segment lost 5 bases, leaving 11 bases of the junction unmatched. The length of the CDR3 is 17 residues. CDR3 coding DNA: TGTGCCAGTAGTGTCCCCTCGGGACTAGCGGGAGCTGATGAGCAGTTCTTC. Translation: CASSVPSGLAGADEQFF. The full variable domain, with the rest looked up from reference TRBV19 and TRBJ2-1, is DGGITQSPKYLFRKEGQNVTLSCEQNLNHDAMYWYRQDPGQGLRLIYYSQIVNDFQKGDIAEGYSVSREKKESFPLTVTSAQKNPTAFYLCASSVPSGLAGADEQFFGPGTRLTVL.

The chain couples TRBV5-1 to TRBJ2-1, with 10 bases fitting TRBD2. V shed 3 bases, J shed 0 bases, and the junction held 3 bases outside the gene matches. The CDR3 is 16 amino acids. The V gene's germline CDR1 is SGHRS and CDR2 YFSETQ. In nucleotides, the CDR3 is TGCGCCAGCAGCTCACTAGCGGGGAGCTCCTACAATGAGCAGTTCTTC. Amino acids: CASSSLAGSSYNEQFF.

The chain carries TRBV7-9 and TRBJ2-1; possibly TRBD2 for D (5 bases). The germline CDR1 and CDR2 sequences are SEHNR and FQNEAQ (reference sequence). The CDR3 covers 17 residues. The V end lost 4 bases, the J end lost 4 bases, and 20 bases lay between the germline ends. CDR3 in DNA: TGTGCCAGCAGCTCATTACTACCGGGGTCAACTTACAATGAGCAGTTCTTC. Protein product: CASSSLLPGSTYNEQFF.

The chain has TRBV2 and TRBJ2-1; 10 bases map to TRBD2. This CDR3 spans 15 amino acids. V lost 7 bases, J lost 8 bases, and 11 bases stayed unmatched. The germline V gene encodes CDR1 SNHLY and CDR2 FYNNEI. This chain's CDR3 is CASMLASGSLHEQFF. The DNA for the CDR3 is TGTGCCAGCATGCTGGCTAGCGGGAGCTTGCATGAGCAGTTCTTC.

The CDR3 is CASSLAGGADGYTF. The CDR3 nucleotides read TGTGCCAGCAGCTTAGCGGGGGGAGCCGATGGCTACACCTTC. V and J are TRBV7-9 and TRBJ1-2, with D perhaps TRBD1 (5 bases). V lost 0 bases and J 6 bases, leaving 11 bases between the germline ends. Germline lookup yields CDR1 SEHNR and CDR2 FQNEAQ (reference sequence). CDR3 length: 14 amino acids.

V and J are TRBV2 and TRBJ1-5; D is unclear. The CDR3 is 14 amino acids. Germline loops: CDR1 SNHLY, CDR2 FYNNEI. V lost 7 bases, J lost 1 base, and 11 bases lay in between. The CDR3 sequence: CASNPNQSNQPQHF. The CDR3 DNA sequence: TGTGCCAGCAATCCGAATCAAAGCAATCAGCCCCAGCATTTT.

This sequence joins TRBV5-4 and TRBJ2-1; 13 bases map to TRBD2. Unmatched junction bases numbered 8, after V lost 2 bases and J lost 9 bases. This CDR3 is built from 16 residues. Germline V gives CDR1 SGHNT, CDR2 YYREEE (reference sequence). CDR3 sequence reads: CASSFPGLAGIIEQFF. DNA of the CDR3: TGTGCCAGCAGCTTTCCGGGACTAGCGGGAATTATTGAGCAGTTCTTC.

The chain uses TRBV6-6 and TRBJ2-1, with unresolved D. The CDR3 runs to 12 residues. Trimming stripped 3 bases from V and 10 bases from J, with 10 bases between. Germline V gene sequence: CDR1 MNHNY, CDR2 SVGAGI (reference sequence). This CDR3 reads CASSYPRAEQFF. Written as DNA, the CDR3 is TGTGCCAGCAGTTATCCCCGGGCGGAGCAGTTCTTC.

The chain links TRBV10-3 to TRBJ1-1; 8 bases line up with TRBD1. V trimming: 5 bases; J trimming: 0 bases; junction bases outside the gene matches: 2. This CDR3 region has 14 residues. The V gene's germline CDR1 is ENHRY and CDR2 SYGVKD. The CDR3 bases are TGTGCCATCAGTAGACAGGGGATGAACACTGAAGCTTTCTTT. This translates into CAISRQGMNTEAFF.

The chain combines TRBV27 with TRBJ2-7; TRBD2 might be the D (5 bases). V lost 2 bases to trimming and J lost 2 bases, with 13 bases between them. Germline-derived CDR1 and CDR2 are MNHEY and SMNVEV (reference sequence). The CDR3 has 15 residues. For the CDR3, the DNA is TGTGCCAGCAGTTTAAGGCTAGCTTCGACCTACGAGCAGTACTTC. It yields the protein CASSLRLASTYEQYF.